A selection of T cell receptor beta chains follows, all from one sample in a study of lymphopenia after photon versus proton radiotherapy. Clones were sequenced by immunoSEQ multiplex PCR, and TCRdb holds only the in-frame ones, with some missing. The data show 20,000 to 25,000 clones, less than 85% seen once. Source: peripheral blood, taken from a patient treated with photon-based radiotherapy. The receptors were gathered from a man between 60 and 75 years old with pancreatic cancer. Each CDR3 is given with its conserved first and last residue. Fields, in order: J gene, D gene, V gene, clone size, CDR3 protein, CDR3 DNA. D genes are given only for firm matches. Clone sizes are given selectively: once, few, many, or a class where the clone is expanded.

TRBJ2-1	.	TRBV5-1	medium-sized	CASSTTRGYNEQFF	TGCGCCAGCAGCACCACCAGGGGCTACAATGAGCAGTTCTTC
TRBJ2-6	.	TRBV11-3	.	CASSTIESRQSRANVLTF	TGTGCCAGCAGCACAATAGAATCTCGACAAAGTCGGGCCAACGTCCTGACTTTC
TRBJ2-7	.	TRBV5-6	.	CASSRGGNYEQYF	TGTGCCAGCAGCCGCGGGGGCAACTACGAGCAGTACTTC
TRBJ2-1	.	TRBV27	once	CASSSLSEQFF	TGTGCCAGCAGTTCCCTGAGTGAGCAGTTCTTC
TRBJ2-5	.	TRBV7-3	once	CASSLTNSPKETQYF	TGTGCCAGCAGCTTAACCAACAGCCCTAAAGAGACCCAGTACTTC
TRBJ1-6	.	TRBV4-1	.	CASSYDSNYNSPLHF	TGCGCCAGCAGCTACGACAGTAATTATAATTCACCCCTCCACTTT
TRBJ1-1	.	TRBV5-4	.	CASREGGGNTEAFF	TGTGCCAGCAGGGAAGGGGGGGGGAACACTGAAGCTTTCTTT
TRBJ1-4	.	TRBV6-1	few	CASSEVGLLRSGSNEKLFF	TGTGCCAGCAGTGAGGTCGGATTGCTTCGGTCCGGTTCTAATGAAAAACTGTTTTTT
TRBJ1-3	TRBD1	TRBV7-2	.	CASRLTGTGQVGSGNTIYF	TGTGCCAGCAGATTAACCGGGACAGGGCAAGTCGGCTCTGGAAACACCATATATTTT
TRBJ2-1	.	TRBV11-3	.	CASSPGGPSYNEQFF	TGTGCCAGCAGCCCAGGAGGGCCCTCCTACAATGAGCAGTTCTTC
TRBJ2-1	TRBD2	TRBV27	.	CASSWGTSGDNEQFF	TGTGCCAGCAGTTGGGGGACTAGCGGGGACAATGAGCAGTTCTTC
TRBJ1-4	.	TRBV7-3	.	CASSFEPGRNEKLFF	TGTGCCAGCAGCTTCGAACCGGGACGGAATGAAAAACTGTTTTTT
TRBJ1-2	TRBD1	TRBV15	.	CATSRRRDSELYGYTF	TGTGCCACCAGCCGACGCCGGGACAGCGAGCTATATGGCTACACCTTC
TRBJ2-3	TRBD1	TRBV5-5	.	CASRKRGLSTDTQYF	TGTGCCAGCAGGAAGAGGGGGCTTAGCACAGATACGCAGTATTTT
TRBJ2-3	TRBD2	TRBV4-3	.	CASSQNGASGGVNTDTQYF	TGCGCCAGCAGCCAAAATGGGGCTAGCGGGGGGGTCAATACAGATACGCAGTATTTT
TRBJ1-1	TRBD1	TRBV18	.	CASSPKGQGTNTEAFF	TGTGCCAGCTCACCTAAGGGACAGGGAACGAACACTGAAGCTTTCTTT
TRBJ2-2	TRBD2	TRBV7-9	.	CASSLVAGAPRELFF	TGTGCCAGCAGCTTAGTAGCGGGGGCCCCAAGGGAGCTGTTTTTT
TRBJ2-5	.	TRBV5-1	.	CASSLDPAGETQYF	TGCGCCAGCAGCTTGGACCCAGCGGGAGAGACCCAGTACTTC
TRBJ2-3	TRBD2	TRBV7-2	.	CASSRTSGGAIDTQYF	TGTGCCAGCAGCCGGACTAGCGGGGGGGCAATAGATACGCAGTATTTT
TRBJ2-4	.	TRBV2	.	CASSAYFGENIQYF	TGTGCCAGCAGTGCGTACTTTGGGGAAAACATTCAGTACTTC
TRBJ2-5	TRBD2	TRBV28	.	CASTSSGGTQETQYF	TGTGCCAGCACATCTAGCGGGGGAACCCAAGAGACCCAGTACTTC
TRBJ2-5	TRBD2	TRBV7-9	.	CASSRQPLAGGETQYF	TGTGCCAGCAGCCGCCAGCCACTAGCGGGGGGAGAGACCCAGTACTTC
TRBJ1-1	.	TRBV2	.	CASSESNLNTEAFF	TGTGCCAGCAGTGAATCAAACTTGAACACTGAAGCTTTCTTT
TRBJ1-6	.	TRBV19	.	CASSHTTGDRPRTLHF	TGTGCCAGTAGTCACACGACAGGCGACCGCCCCCGCACCCTCCACTTT
TRBJ1-1	.	TRBV21-1	few	CASRRRLDTIRTEAFF	TGTGCCAGCAGGCGCAGGCTAGACACAATTCGCACTGAAGCTTTCTTT
TRBJ2-1	.	TRBV7-9	.	CASSLVTNPDEQFF	TGTGCCAGCAGCTTAGTAACCAACCCAGATGAGCAGTTCTTC
TRBJ2-1	.	TRBV19	.	CASSIQGTSYNEQFF	TGTGCCAGTAGTATCCAGGGGACCTCCTACAATGAGCAGTTCTTC
TRBJ1-2	TRBD1	TRBV19	once	CASSVQGGANYGYTF	TGTGCCAGTAGCGTACAGGGGGGGGCTAACTATGGCTACACCTTC